This T cell receptor beta chain appears in the sequencing data of a study of beta chain features in type 1 diabetes. This clone was found a few times. Since all of the isolated RNA was reverse transcribed, expressed TCRB transcripts were what got sequenced. Method: immunoSEQ multiplex PCR; TCRdb's copy keeps in-frame clones and lacks some. The sample has about 900,000 clones; 17% are singletons. This sequence was found in a woman aged 18-29 years in good health. The sequencing input was naive CD4+ T cells from blood.

The CDR3 nucleotides are TGTGCCAGCAGCTTAATACGGACAGTGTCGAACACTGAAGCTTTCTTT. Its protein product is CASSLIRTVSNTEAFF. This sequence joins TRBV7-2 and TRBJ1-1, with D maybe TRBD1 (6 bases). Germline CDR1 is SGHTA and CDR2 is FQGNSA. V gave up 2 bases and J gave up 1 base, with 14 bases separating them. There are 16 residues in the CDR3.